This TCR beta chain was found in a study of T cell clonality in common variable immunodeficiency. Whole-study findings and limits: Reportedly, TCR beta sequences from common variable immunodeficiency showed fewer deletions and N-nucleotide insertions. Shared TCRbeta clones were fewer between CVID subjects than controls.

This clone showed up just a few times. Its specificity is not known. The read finishes 3 residues shy of the CDR3 end, and the germline J gene is used to complete it. The table came from immunoSEQ multiplex PCR; TCRdb's copy has only in-frame clones and leaves some out. The sample shows around 7,100 clones, none of them appearing just once. Trimming at V came to 9 bases and at J to 3 bases, leaving 12 bases not matched to a gene. Germline V gene lookup returns CDR1 MNHEY and CDR2 SVGEGT. The CDR3 covers 16 residues. This clonotype was sampled from a human donor with common variable immunodeficiency. The specimen sequenced was peripheral blood mononuclear cells. The V call is TRBV6-2 or TRBV6-3, the J call TRBJ2-7; the match to TRBD2 covers 12 bases. CDR3 bases read: TGTGCCAGTCTACTAGCGGGAGGACCCCGAAACTACGAG. Residues: CASLLAGGPRNYE. The complete CDR3 protein is CASLLAGGPRNYEQYF.